The entry that follows covers one T cell receptor beta chain sequence. No antigen is known for it. J lost 0 bases, V lost 5 bases, and 4 bases had no gene match. This CDR3 is built from 15 residues. Germline CDR1 SGHTA, CDR2 FQGNSA. This entry is derived from a study of a mutant IDH1 vaccine in newly diagnosed glioma. Across the whole study: It was radiotherapy, temozolomide, or both that patients received previously, with most receiving both.

The assay was immunoSEQ multiplex PCR, and TCRdb's table has in-frame clones only and misses some. The sample gives roughly 26,000 clones, 75% to 90% of which show up once; 31% is in the top ten. Time point reported: week 35, safety follow-up. The vaccine gave 300 ug of a 20-mer mutant IDH1 peptide subcutaneously per dose. The patients were given eight vaccinations, one each in weeks 1, 3, 5, 7, 11, 15, 19 and 23. New WHO grade 3 or 4 IDH1-mutant, ATRX-lost astrocytomas were present in all donors. This specimen was PBMCs, taken from a glioma patient whose treatment included an IDH1 peptide vaccine. This clonotype originated in a man in his thirties or forties with glioma. This chain joins TRBV7-2 and TRBJ1-5, with TRBD1 matching over 7 bases. Here the CDR3 reads CASSRDSHSNQPQHF. The CDR3 coding sequence is TGTGCCAGCAGCAGGGACAGCCATAGCAATCAGCCCCAGCATTTT.